Below are 5 T cell receptor beta chains sequenced from a single sample in a study of post-analysis software for immune sequencing data. Study observations and caveats: Patients used a handful of TRBV segments, including TRBV5-6, TRBV5-1 and TRBV20-1, more often than controls.

What these receptors recognize is not known. Each TCR beta cDNA library carried unique molecular identifiers. From the PCR reads, TCRdb called clonotypes with MiXCR, one entry per CDR3 protein. This repertoire shows about 770,000 distinct CDR3 sequences, around 46% found once; its top ten account for around 4.7%. Material for sequencing was blood. These receptors originate from a girl aged 5-17 years with multiple sclerosis.

This sequence joins TRBV20-1 and TRBJ2-1, with TRBD2 identical over 7 bases. V shed 1 base and J 5 bases; nucleotides not matched to a gene: 8. This CDR3 contains 15 residues. Germline V CDR1 and CDR2: DFQATT, SNEGSKA (reference sequence). The CDR3 bases are TGCAGTGCTAGAGCAACCCTCGGGACTAACAATGAGCAGTTCTTC. It encodes CSARATLGTNNEQFF.

This chain connects TRBV6-5 to TRBJ2-7; the match to TRBD2 covers 8 bases. The germline CDR1 and CDR2 sequences are MNHEY and SVGAGI. The V segment lost 6 bases and the J segment 5 bases; nucleotides outside the gene matches: 12. The CDR3 sequence is 15 residues long. The CDR3 region is CASSRTIAGLNEQYF. In DNA form, the CDR3 reads TGTGCCAGCAGCCGGACCATAGCGGGACTGAACGAGCAGTACTTC.

The chain recombines TRBV20-1 with TRBJ2-3; D might be TRBD1 or TRBD2, each matching 5 bases. V was pared by 4 bases and J by 4 bases, with 18 bases between. Germline lookup yields CDR1 DFQATT and CDR2 SNEGSKA (reference sequence). The CDR3 contains 15 residues. CDR3 coding DNA: TGCAGTGCTACCGGGGCCCCTTATAGCCCAGATACGCAGTATTTT. This encodes CSATGAPYSPDTQYF.

There are a few counts of this clonotype. The chain has TRBV12-3 or TRBV12-4 and TRBJ2-7; 7 bases line up with TRBD2. This CDR3 comprises 14 residues. V lost 3 bases, J lost 2 bases, and 4 bases stayed unmatched. The CDR3 DNA sequence: TGTGCCAGCAGTTTCGGGGGAGGGGCCTACGAGCAGTACTTC. Encoded protein: CASSFGGGAYEQYF.

The V and J genes are TRBV6-2 or TRBV6-3 and TRBJ2-5; 9 positions match TRBD1. The CDR3 loop spans 17 amino acids. Germline values: CDR1 MNHEY, CDR2 SVGEGT. Trimming at V came to 7 bases and at J to 4 bases, leaving 16 bases not matched to a gene. CDR3: CASIPTKRDRVAETQYF. As DNA, the CDR3 is TGTGCCAGCATCCCTACAAAGAGGGACAGGGTGGCAGAGACCCAGTACTTC.